These 9 T cell receptor beta chains came from one sample sequenced in a study of T cell responses to AZD1222 COVID-19 vaccine (dated by TCRdb to about 2021). Receptor libraries were prepared by the immunoSEQ multiplex PCR assay. TCRdb took this table from immuneACCESS and kept in-frame rearrangements with V and J called. Such tables lack part of the clones; where checked against another copy, unresolved V genes explain under half of the gap, and the rest is unexplained. For this sample there are some 100,000 clones; around 87% appear just once. The ten largest clones add up to 4.2% of the sample. Explained via the paper, the time point label denotes: baseline before first vaccination. The treatment or condition label of this sample denotes: meningococcal conjugate vaccine given as trial control. The sample in question was peripheral blood, obtained on day 0 of MenACWY control vaccination. Receptors were obtained from an adult in good health.

CDR3 bases: TGTGCCAGCAGCTGGGAGCCCCCGGATACGCAGTATTTT. Translated, it gives CASSWEPPDTQYF. This sequence joins TRBV7-9 and TRBJ2-3; perhaps TRBD2 as D (5 bases). Deletions cut 4 bases from V and 6 bases from J, with 11 bases between. In germline, CDR1 is SEHNR, CDR2 FQNEAQ (reference sequence). The length of the CDR3 is 13 residues.

The chain recombines TRBV2 with TRBJ1-1; D remains unclear. The CDR3 runs 12 residues. Germline values: CDR1 SNHLY, CDR2 FYNNEI. V was pared by 6 bases and J by 4 bases, with 9 bases between. CDR3 bases: TGTGCCAGCAGCTCGAGTCGCACTGAAGCTTTCTTT. This encodes CASSSSRTEAFF.

The rearrangement links TRBV7-9 to TRBJ1-1; perhaps TRBD1 as D (6 bases). The CDR3 totals 14 residues. The germline V gene encodes CDR1 SEHNR and CDR2 FQNEAQ (reference sequence). V lost 3 bases and J 4 bases, leaving 12 bases between the germline ends. This CDR3 reads CASSLGTSSTEAFF. As DNA, the CDR3 is TGTGCCAGCAGCTTGGGGACATCATCCACTGAAGCTTTCTTT.

The rearrangement links TRBV3-1 (or the pseudogene TRBV3-2) to TRBJ2-2; D gene uncertain. Per germline, CDR1 LGHDT and CDR2 YNNKEL (reference sequence). The CDR3 spans 13 residues. The V end was cut by 1 base, the J end by 6 bases, with 6 bases between. In nucleotides, the CDR3 is TGTGCCAGCAGCCAAGGGGTGGCCGGGGAGCTGTTTTTT. Its protein product is CASSQGVAGELFF.

This clone occurred once. The genes are TRBV3-1 (or the pseudogene TRBV3-2) and TRBJ1-1, with TRBD1 matching 8 bases. J was trimmed by 5 bases and V by 0 bases; bases with no gene match: 8. Germline CDR1 LGHDT, CDR2 YNNKEL (reference sequence). The CDR3 covers 16 residues. CDR3 sequence: CASSQEGAGGNTEAFF. Written as DNA, the CDR3 is TGTGCCAGCAGCCAAGAAGGCGCAGGGGGCAATACTGAAGCTTTCTTT.

The chain employs TRBV27 and TRBJ2-3; TRBD2 agrees at 9 bases. CDR1 MNHEY and CDR2 SMNVEV come from the germline V gene (reference sequence). The V segment lost 5 bases and the J segment 1 base; nucleotides outside the gene matches: 7. The CDR3 totals 16 residues. CDR3 protein: CASSPQGGGGTDTQYF. In DNA form, the CDR3 reads TGTGCCAGCAGTCCCCAAGGCGGGGGGGGCACAGATACGCAGTATTTT.

The rearrangement links TRBV6-5 to TRBJ2-2; 7 nucleotides align to TRBD2. This CDR3 has 15 amino acids. The germline V gene encodes CDR1 MNHEY and CDR2 SVGAGI. Trimming removed 9 bases from V and 2 bases from J; junction bases left unmatched: 9. The CDR3 coding sequence is TGTGCCAGGGACGGGGGGATATCCAACACCGGGGAGCTGTTTTTT. This codes for CARDGGISNTGELFF.

The V and J genes are TRBV7-3 and TRBJ2-5; TRBD1 or TRBD2 may be the D gene (5 bases each). In germline, CDR1 is SGHTA, CDR2 FQGTGA. The CDR3 has 15 amino acids. The V end lost 5 bases, the J end lost 5 bases, and 18 bases lay between the germline ends. CDR3 coding DNA: TGTGCCAGCAGCGAAGGGCCAGGGAGCCGGGAGACCCAGTACTTC. This sequence encodes CASSEGPGSRETQYF.

This chain uses TRBV5-1 with TRBJ1-2; TRBD1 might be the D (5 bases). There are 13 residues in the CDR3. The germline V gene encodes CDR1 SGHRS and CDR2 YFSETQ. V was cut by 3 bases and J by 7 bases, with 13 bases left in between. CDR3 in DNA: TGCGCCAGCAGCTGGGGACTGCGGACTGGCTACACCTTC. This codes for CASSWGLRTGYTF.